This TCR beta chain was captured in a study of blood T cells in healthy people across ages. Then a second PCR, running about 7 to 11 cycles, was carried out with a sample-barcoded 5' primer and a J-beta primer mix. At least 2.5 million CDR3-containing paired-end reads were obtained per sample. TCRdb recomputed calls from the 5' RACE reads with MiXCR, one row per CDR3 protein. The sample has about 640,000 distinct CDR3 sequences, roughly 30% seen once; the top ten hold around 14%. Germline CDR1 is LGHNA and CDR2 is YNFKEQ. The trim removed 0 bases at V and 0 bases at J, leaving 11 bases unmatched. The CDR3 loop spans 21 amino acids.

The receptor was isolated from a woman aged 80 or over in good health. Input material: blood. The rearrangement links TRBV4-2 to TRBJ1-6, with 10 positions matching TRBD1. Written as DNA, the CDR3 is TGTGCCAGCAGCCAAGATCCGAAGGACAGGGGGTTTAGCTCCTATAATTCACCCCTCCACTTT. Translated: CASSQDPKDRGFSSYNSPLHF.